This T cell receptor beta chain came from a study of shared clonotypes between healthy human individuals. Across the study: Sampling drew on donors who were two women and a few men aged 18 to 49. Notes on the study in general: Tissues were not sampled, only blood, and their repertoires likely differ. A few donors had approximately 4.6% of their naive CD4 clonotypes in common.

Germline CDR1 and CDR2: SGHRS and YFSETQ. This CDR3 comprises 12 residues. Trimming removed 4 bases from V and 10 bases from J, with 12 bases in between. With respect to this clone: Its antigen is unknown.

The genomic DNA of each subset was split evenly across several immunoSEQ plates. Sequencing was performed with immunoSEQ multiplex PCR; in TCRdb, only in-frame clones are kept and a portion is missing. The sample yields about 520,000 clones, 95% to 96% seen once. This receptor was taken from a woman in her twenties or thirties in good health. Sequencing input: naive CD4+ T cells sorted from blood. The subset: CD45RA+ positively selected. The J gene is TRBJ2-1, the V gene TRBV5-1, with no clear D. CDR3 sequence: CASSAAQTEQFF. The CDR3 DNA reads TGCGCCAGCAGCGCCGCCCAGACCGAGCAGTTCTTC.